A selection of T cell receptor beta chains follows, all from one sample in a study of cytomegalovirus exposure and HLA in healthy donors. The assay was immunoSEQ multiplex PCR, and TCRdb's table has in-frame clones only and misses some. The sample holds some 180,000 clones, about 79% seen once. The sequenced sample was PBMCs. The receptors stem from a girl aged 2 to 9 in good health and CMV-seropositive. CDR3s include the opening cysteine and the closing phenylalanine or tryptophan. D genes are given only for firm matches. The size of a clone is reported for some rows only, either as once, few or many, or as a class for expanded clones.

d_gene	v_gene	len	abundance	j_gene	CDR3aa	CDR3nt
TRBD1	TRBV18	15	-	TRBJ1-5	CASSPTGGGNQPQHF	TGTGCCAGCTCCCCGACAGGGGGTGGCAATCAGCCCCAGCATTTT
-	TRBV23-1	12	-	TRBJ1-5	CASRAIDCPRHF	TGCGCCAGCAGAGCGATAGACTGTCCTAGGCATTTT
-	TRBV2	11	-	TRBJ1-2	CASSERYGYTF	TGTGCCAGCAGTGAGAGATATGGCTACACCTTC
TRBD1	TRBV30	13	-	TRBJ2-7	CACDRGRSYEQYF	TGTGCCTGCGACAGGGGACGCTCCTACGAGCAGTACTTC
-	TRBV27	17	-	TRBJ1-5	CASSLNNIRGSNQPQHF	TGTGCCAGCAGTTTAAATAATATCAGGGGAAGCAATCAGCCCCAGCATTTT
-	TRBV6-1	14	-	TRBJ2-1	CASSESRQNNEQFF	TGTGCCAGCAGTGAATCGAGACAGAACAATGAGCAGTTCTTC
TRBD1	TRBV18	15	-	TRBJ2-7	CASSPTGTVPTKQYF	TGTGCCAGCTCACCCACCGGGACAGTCCCTACGAAGCAGTACTTC
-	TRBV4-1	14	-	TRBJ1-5	CASSQDNQDSPQHF	TGCGCCAGCAGCCAAGATAATCAGGACAGTCCCCAGCATTTT
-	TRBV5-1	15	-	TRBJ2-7	CASSSKYRTPYEQYF	TGCGCCAGCAGCTCAAAATACCGAACTCCCTACGAGCAGTACTTC
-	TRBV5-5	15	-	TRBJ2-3	CASSLRGILTDTQYF	TGTGCCAGCAGCTTGAGGGGAATACTCACAGATACGCAGTATTTT
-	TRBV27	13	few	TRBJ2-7	CASSLGQSYEQYF	TGTGCCAGCAGTTTAGGACAGTCCTACGAGCAGTACTTC
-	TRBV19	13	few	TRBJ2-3	CASRSTSTDTQYF	TGTGCCAGCAGATCGACTAGCACAGATACGCAGTATTTT
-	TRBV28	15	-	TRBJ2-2	CASRPVAENTGELFF	TGTGCCAGCAGGCCCGTCGCGGAGAACACCGGGGAGCTGTTTTTT
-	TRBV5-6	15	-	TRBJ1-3	CASSLFRDSGNTIYF	TGTGCCAGCAGCTTGTTCAGGGACTCTGGAAACACCATATATTTT
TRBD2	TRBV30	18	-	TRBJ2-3	CAWSGDRGLAGVPDTQYF	TGTGCCTGGAGTGGCGACCGGGGACTAGCGGGAGTCCCAGATACGCAGTATTTT
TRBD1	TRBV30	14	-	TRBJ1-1	CAWDRGTQNTEAFF	TGTGCCTGGGACAGGGGGACCCAGAACACTGAAGCTTTCTTT
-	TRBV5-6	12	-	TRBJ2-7	CASSLRGYEQYF	TGTGCCAGCAGCTTGAGGGGTTACGAGCAGTACTTC
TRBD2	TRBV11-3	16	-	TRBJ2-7	CASSLYSSGRAGEQYF	TGTGCCAGCAGCTTATACTCTAGCGGGAGGGCCGGGGAACAGTACTTC
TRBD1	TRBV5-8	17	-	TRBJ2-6	CASSWGQGEWGANVLTF	TGTGCCAGCAGCTGGGGACAGGGGGAGTGGGGGGCCAACGTCCTGACTTTC
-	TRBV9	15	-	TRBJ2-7	CASSVEGLKENEQYF	TGTGCCAGCAGCGTAGAGGGACTGAAGGAGAACGAGCAGTACTTC
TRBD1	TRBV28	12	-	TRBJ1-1	CATLTGSTEAFF	TGTGCCACCTTGACAGGGAGCACTGAAGCTTTCTTT
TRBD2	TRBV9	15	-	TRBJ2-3	CASSVGLAVTDTQYF	TGTGCCAGCAGCGTAGGACTAGCCGTCACAGATACGCAGTATTTT
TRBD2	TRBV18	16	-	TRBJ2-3	CASSPAGGGLADTQYF	TGTGCCAGCTCACCGGCTGGCGGGGGGCTCGCAGATACGCAGTATTTT
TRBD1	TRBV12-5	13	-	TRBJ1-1	CASSPGQLLEAFF	TGTGCTAGCTCTCCGGGACAGCTCCTGGAAGCTTTCTTT
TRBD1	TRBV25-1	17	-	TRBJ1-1	CASSGRQGKILKAEAFF	TGTGCCAGCAGTGGACGACAGGGGAAAATCCTGAAGGCTGAAGCTTTCTTT
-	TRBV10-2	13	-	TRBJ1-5	CASGAGAYQPQHF	TGCGCCAGCGGTGCAGGGGCCTATCAGCCCCAGCATTTT
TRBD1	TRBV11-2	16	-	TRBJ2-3	CASSLRGRISTDTQYF	TGTGCCAGCAGCTTAAGGGGGCGGATAAGCACAGATACGCAGTATTTT
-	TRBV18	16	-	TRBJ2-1	CASSPPSSLLYNEQFF	TGTGCCAGCTCACCACCGTCCTCACTCCTCTACAATGAGCAGTTCTTC
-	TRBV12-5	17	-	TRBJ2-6	CASGPIPSRSGANVLTF	TGTGCTAGTGGCCCGATCCCTTCGAGGTCTGGGGCCAACGTCCTGACTTTC
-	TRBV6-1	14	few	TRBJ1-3	CASSEAGTSGTIYF	TGTGCCAGCAGTGAAGCAGGGACATCCGGCACCATATATTTT
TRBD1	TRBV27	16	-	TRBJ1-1	CASSSYRDRRNTEAFF	TGTGCCAGCAGTTCCTACCGGGACAGGAGAAACACTGAAGCTTTCTTT
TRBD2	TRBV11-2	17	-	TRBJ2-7	CASSSPGASGSSYEQYF	TGTGCCAGCAGCTCCCCGGGGGCTAGCGGGAGTTCCTACGAGCAGTACTTC
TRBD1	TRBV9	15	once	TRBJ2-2	CASSQTGANTGELFF	TGTGCCAGCAGTCAGACAGGGGCGAACACCGGGGAGCTGTTTTTT
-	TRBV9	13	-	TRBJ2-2	CASSVGLTGELFF	TGTGCCAGCAGCGTAGGTCTAACCGGGGAGCTGTTTTTT
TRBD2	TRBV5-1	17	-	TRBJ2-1	CASSLLAGGPTYNEQFF	TGCGCCAGCAGTCTACTAGCGGGGGGACCAACTTACAATGAGCAGTTCTTC
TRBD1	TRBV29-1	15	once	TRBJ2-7	CSVESGTGGSYEQYF	TGCAGCGTTGAATCTGGGACAGGGGGGTCCTACGAGCAGTACTTC
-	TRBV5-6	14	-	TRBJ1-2	CASSLSGRVNGYTF	TGTGCCAGCAGCTTGTCAGGCAGGGTGAACGGCTACACCTTC
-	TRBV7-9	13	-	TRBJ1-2	CASSLHLSYGYTF	TGTGCCAGCAGCTTACACCTCAGCTATGGCTACACCTTC
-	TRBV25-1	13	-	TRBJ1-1	CASTPAGHTEAFF	TGTGCCAGCACCCCGGCGGGTCACACTGAAGCTTTCTTT
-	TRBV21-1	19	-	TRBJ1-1	CASSKPSGTGDQLNTEAFF	TGTGCCAGCAGCAAGCCCTCCGGGACAGGGGACCAACTGAACACTGAAGCTTTCTTT
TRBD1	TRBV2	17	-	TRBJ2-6	CATPHRDRGPGANVLTF	TGTGCCACCCCACACCGGGACAGGGGGCCTGGGGCCAACGTCCTGACTTTC
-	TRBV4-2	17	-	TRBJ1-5	CASSPTLPVVGNQPQHF	TGTGCCAGCAGTCCAACGCTCCCTGTAGTTGGCAATCAGCCCCAGCATTTT
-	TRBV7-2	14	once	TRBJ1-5	CASSLISQNQPQHF	TGTGCCAGCAGCTTAATTTCACAAAATCAGCCCCAGCATTTT
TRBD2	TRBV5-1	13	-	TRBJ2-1	CASSLSTSGFEFF	TGCGCCAGCAGCTTGTCGACTAGCGGGTTCGAGTTCTTC
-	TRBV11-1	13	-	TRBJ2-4	CASSPSKGDIQYF	TGTGCCAGCAGCCCCTCGAAAGGGGACATTCAGTACTTC
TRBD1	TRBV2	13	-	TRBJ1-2	CASRNRGPDGYTF	TGTGCCAGCAGGAACAGGGGGCCAGATGGCTACACCTTC
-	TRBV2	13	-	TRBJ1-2	CASRASANYGYTF	TGTGCCAGCAGGGCATCAGCTAACTATGGCTACACCTTC
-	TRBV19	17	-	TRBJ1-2	CASSLGGAGSVFYGYTF	TGTGCCAGTAGCCTCGGGGGAGCAGGATCTGTCTTCTATGGCTACACCTTC
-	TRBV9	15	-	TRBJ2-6	CASTQGFSGANVLTF	TGTGCCAGCACCCAGGGGTTCTCTGGGGCCAACGTCCTGACTTTC
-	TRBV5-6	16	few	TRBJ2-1	CASSLDSGSVYNEQFF	TGTGCCAGCAGCTTGGATTCGGGAAGTGTCTACAATGAGCAGTTCTTC
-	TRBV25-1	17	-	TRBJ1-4	CASSLGGKALANEKLFF	TGTGCCAGCAGTCTGGGAGGTAAAGCACTGGCTAATGAAAAACTGTTTTTT
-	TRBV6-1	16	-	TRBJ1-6	CASSASTGPTHAPLHF	TGTGCCAGCAGTGCCTCTACGGGTCCCACCCATGCGCCCCTCCACTTT
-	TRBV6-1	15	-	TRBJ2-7	CASRESWTGAYEQYF	TGTGCCAGCAGAGAATCCTGGACTGGAGCCTACGAGCAGTACTTC
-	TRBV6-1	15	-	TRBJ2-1	CASGARTGLMGEQFF	TGTGCCAGCGGGGCTCGGACGGGCTTAATGGGTGAGCAGTTCTTC
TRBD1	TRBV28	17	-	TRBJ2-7	CASSGPGTGGSVYEQYF	TGTGCCAGCAGTGGACCCGGGACAGGAGGTTCGGTCTACGAGCAGTACTTC
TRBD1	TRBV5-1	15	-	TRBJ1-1	CASSKDRGDYDGPFF	TGCGCCAGCAGCAAGGACAGGGGGGACTACGACGGTCCTTTCTTT
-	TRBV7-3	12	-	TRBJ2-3	CASSLSRDTQYF	TGTGCCAGCAGCTTGTCGAGAGATACGCAGTATTTT